Each of the 11 T cell receptor beta chains below was sequenced from the same sample in a study of T cells in Graves' hyperthyroidism and ophthalmopathy. Amplification of TCR beta CDR3 regions used RNA as the template. When the TCR CDR3 underwent first-round RT-PCR, the HTBI primer set was used. TCRdb processed the multiplex PCR reads anew with MiXCR; each CDR3 protein has one entry. The sample has 350,000 to 450,000 distinct CDR3 sequences; 11% to 15% are singletons. Sample: blood. The origin of the receptors is a woman aged 55-69 years with Graves' hyperthyroidism.

This clonotype was seen more than once but under ten times. Just one base apart from a much larger clone, this may be a read error. This chain connects TRBV20-1 to TRBJ1-1; a possible D gene is TRBD1 (5 bases). Per the germline V gene, CDR1 is DFQATT and CDR2 is SNEGSKA (reference sequence). The CDR3 has 13 amino acids. Trimming took off 5 bases at V and 0 bases at J, with 10 bases between the two ends. The CDR3 nucleotides are TGCAGTGCTGGGAGGGGAATGAACACTGAAGCTTTCTTT. This encodes CSAGRGMNTEAFF.

This clonotype was recorded a few times. The chain has TRBV12-3 or TRBV12-4 and TRBJ2-7, with 9 nucleotides matching TRBD1. The V gene end was trimmed by 6 bases and the J gene end by 5 bases; junction bases not matched to a gene: 8. CDR3 length equals 14 residues. Written as DNA, the CDR3 is TGTGCCAGCAGGCGACAGGGGGTTAACGACGAGCAGTACTTC. Its protein product is CASRRQGVNDEQYF.

The CDR3 reads CASSYSSGEGQPQHF. The CDR3 region has the DNA TGTGCCAGCAGTTACTCGTCAGGGGAGGGTCAGCCCCAGCATTTT. The V gene is TRBV6-2 or TRBV6-3, the J gene TRBJ1-5; D possibly corresponds to TRBD1 (6 bases). Germline CDR1 and CDR2: MNHEY and SVGEGT. The CDR3 has 15 residues. The germline V and J ends were trimmed by 0 bases and 6 bases, with 12 bases remaining between them.

In this sample, this clonotype turned up many times. The rearrangement links TRBV5-5 to TRBJ2-3; 14 bases agree with TRBD2. The V and J ends lost 5 bases and 1 base, in that order; junction bases with no gene match: 9. Germline-derived CDR1 and CDR2 are SGHKS and YYEKEE (reference sequence). The CDR3 has 18 amino acids. The CDR3: CASSAGTSGSLRTDTQYF. The DNA of the CDR3 is TGTGCCAGCAGTGCCGGGACTAGCGGGAGCCTCCGCACAGATACGCAGTATTTT.

This clonotype was recorded many times. The chain combines TRBV5-1 with TRBJ2-5; the D gene is possibly TRBD1 (6 bases). Trimming removed 4 bases at V and 2 bases at J, with 15 bases between. Germline CDR1 is SGHRS and CDR2 is YFSETQ. This CDR3 region has 15 residues. CDR3 sequence: CASSPADSIQETQYF. In DNA, the CDR3 is TGCGCCAGCAGCCCAGCGGACAGCATTCAAGAGACCCAGTACTTC.

This clonotype appeared a few times. J is TRBJ2-6 and V is TRBV28, with D unresolved. This CDR3 contains 14 residues. Germline loops: CDR1 MDHEN, CDR2 SYDVKM. Trimming stripped 1 base from V and 4 bases from J, with 5 bases between. The CDR3 DNA is TGTGCCAGCAGTTTATTGGTAGGGGCCAACGTCCTGACTTTC. Protein: CASSLLVGANVLTF.

This sequence joins TRBV4-2 and TRBJ1-1; D unclear. The CDR3 contains 13 residues. Germline V gives CDR1 LGHNA, CDR2 YNFKEQ. The germline V and J ends were trimmed by 3 bases and 7 bases, with 12 bases remaining between them. The CDR3 reads CASSQEGGFEAFF. The CDR3, as DNA: TGTGCCAGCAGCCAGGAGGGAGGATTTGAAGCTTTCTTT.

This clonotype has a count of ten or more. V and J are TRBV12-3 or TRBV12-4 and TRBJ1-5, with D maybe TRBD1 (5 bases). Trimming removed 1 base from V and 0 bases from J, with 7 bases in between. The CDR3 consists of 15 residues. As DNA, the CDR3 is TGTGCCAGCAGTTTAGGTGGGGCTAGCAATCAGCCCCAGCATTTT. Residues: CASSLGGASNQPQHF.

The V call is TRBV19, the J call TRBJ2-1, with 7 nucleotides matching TRBD1. This CDR3 region has 15 residues. The J segment lost 6 bases and the V segment lost 3 bases, leaving 8 bases of the junction unmatched. CDR1 is LNHDA and CDR2 is SQIVND in the germline V gene (reference sequence). CDR3 sequence: CASSIGYRGPNEQFF. DNA for the CDR3: TGTGCCAGTAGTATCGGCTACAGGGGACCCAATGAGCAGTTCTTC.

Details on this clonotype: A much bigger clone sits one base away, suggesting this may be a read error. This chain links TRBV27 with TRBJ2-7; possibly TRBD1 or TRBD2 for D (5 bases each). The CDR3 is made up of 13 amino acids. V dropped 6 bases and J dropped 4 bases, with 13 bases sitting between them. The germline CDR1 and CDR2 sequences are MNHEY and SMNVEV (reference sequence). The CDR3 DNA reads as TGTGCCAGCAGAGAGGGGTGCGGTTACGAGCAGTACTTC. This encodes CASREGCGYEQYF.

The chain recombines TRBV25-1 with TRBJ1-1; D is unclear. The CDR3 runs to 17 residues. The germline gives CDR1 MGHDK, CDR2 SYGVNS. Trimming took off 2 bases at V and 5 bases at J, with 21 bases between the two ends. The CDR3 coding sequence is TGTGCCAGCAGTGAAGGGCATCACCGCTATGGGAATACTGAAGCTTTCTTT. It encodes CASSEGHHRYGNTEAFF.